These 11 T cell receptor beta chains were sequenced from one sample in a study of tumor and adjacent non-tumor tissue in lung cancer. No cell sorting was done before RNA was extracted from the tissue. The library came from three nested PCR rounds adapted from ARM-PCR protocols. Each CDR3 protein gets one entry after TCRdb re-called the multiplex PCR reads with MiXCR. The sample consists of 75,000 to 95,000 distinct CDR3 sequences, about 70% of them appearing once. Sequenced: lung tumor tissue. The receptor source for this set is a man aged 55 to 70 with non-small cell lung cancer.

For this clonotype: A single base separates this from a much larger clone, so it may be a read error. The chain is built from TRBV20-1 and TRBJ1-2; no definite D call. V dropped 6 bases and J dropped 6 bases, with 11 bases sitting between them. Germline V gene lookup returns CDR1 DFQATT and CDR2 SNEGSKA (reference sequence). The CDR3 loop spans 11 amino acids. The CDR3: CSALGIHGYTF. The DNA for the CDR3 is TGCAGTGCACTAGGTATCCATGGCTACACCTTC.

About this clonotype: One end of the junction varies from germline; a read error may be responsible. The CDR3 DNA reads TGTGTCAGCAGTTACCTGATGACAGAGCGTCTGGAGACCCAGTACTTC. Protein product: CVSSYLMTERLETQYF. The chain uses TRBV6-5 and TRBJ2-5; tentatively, D is TRBD1 (5 bases). Germline V lookup: CDR1 MNHEY, CDR2 SVGAGI. CDR3 length equals 16 residues.

Comment on this clonotype: As the CDR3 is not closed by the conserved phenylalanine or tryptophan, this likely results from a read error. The rearrangement joins TRBV11-2 to TRBJ1-1, with D possibly TRBD1 on 5 matching bases. The germline gives CDR1 SGHAT, CDR2 FQNNGV. The CDR3 is 15 amino acids. In nucleotides, the CDR3 is TGTACCAGTAGCTCGAGGGGACCCGAGAACACTGAAGCTTTCATT. It yields the protein CTSSSRGPENTEAFI.

V gene TRBV6-5 combines with J gene TRBJ1-1, with a tentative D call TRBD1 (6 bases). The germline V gene encodes CDR1 MNHEY and CDR2 SVGAGI. The CDR3 sequence is 17 residues long. The V end was cut by 10 bases, the J end by 9 bases, with 33 bases between. Here the CDR3 reads CANSRTIGGALGIKAFF. Written as DNA, the CDR3 is TGTGCCAACAGCCGAACCATTGGGGGGGCTTTGGGCATTAAAGCTTTCTTT.

This clonotype was counted many times. The J gene is TRBJ2-1, the V gene TRBV6-2 or TRBV6-3; 10 bases align to TRBD1. Trimming at V came to 9 bases and at J to 4 bases, leaving 9 bases not matched to a gene. Germline V gene data show CDR1 as MNHEY and CDR2 as SVGEGT. The CDR3 runs to 15 residues. The CDR3 nucleotides read TGTGCCAGTCACCTCCCGGGACAGGGGTACAATGAGCAGTTCTTC. Its translation is CASHLPGQGYNEQFF.

Note on this clonotype: One end of the junction is discordant with germline, which a read error may explain. V gene TRBV6-1 combines with J gene TRBJ2-1, with D perhaps TRBD2 (5 bases). This CDR3 is built from 12 residues. Germline lookup yields CDR1 MNHNS and CDR2 SASEGT. The CDR3 DNA follows: TGTGCCAGCAGTTACCTGGGGAGTGAGCACTTCTTC. Translation: CASSYLGSEHFF.

The V call is TRBV11-1, the J call TRBJ1-1; D might be TRBD1 (6 bases). Per the germline V gene, CDR1 is SGHAT and CDR2 is FQDESV (reference sequence). The V and J ends lost 2 bases and 2 bases respectively, with 18 bases between them. This CDR3 has 17 residues. Here the CDR3 reads CASSLFRGSALNTEAFF. Here the CDR3 DNA reads TGTGCCAGCAGCTTATTCAGGGGCAGCGCACTTAACACTGAAGCTTTCTTT. Complete variable domain (other parts from reference TRBV11-1 and TRBJ1-1): EAEVAQSPRYKITEKSQAVAFWCDPISGHATLYWYRQILGQGPELLVQFQDESVVDDSQLPKDRFSAERLKGVDSTLKIQPAELGDSAMYLCASSLFRGSALNTEAFFGQGTRLTVV.

As for this clonotype: One end of the junction varies from germline; a read error may be responsible. The J gene is TRBJ2-7, the V gene TRBV24-1; the D gene is possibly TRBD2 (6 bases). CDR3 length equals 15 residues. Germline CDR1 reads KGHDR; CDR2 reads SFDVKD. CDR3 loop: CGTSDRREASYEQYF. CDR3 in DNA: TGTGGCACCAGTGATAGGAGGGAGGCGTCCTACGAGCAGTACTTC.

Remarks on this clonotype: Germline and junction disagree at one end, which may indicate a read error. The V gene is TRBV12-3 or TRBV12-4, the J gene TRBJ2-7; 7 nucleotides line up with TRBD2. The CDR3 has 15 amino acids. CDR3 sequence reads: CASSLGEGPSYGQYF. The CDR3, as DNA: TGTGCAAGCAGTTTAGGGGAGGGACCCTCCTACGGGCAGTACTTC.

This clonotype is a singleton in its sample. The chain couples TRBV28 to TRBJ1-3; D not resolved. CDR1 and CDR2 (germline): MDHEN, SYDVKM. This CDR3 contains 17 residues. Trimming shortened V by 10 bases and J by 0 bases, and 22 bases separated the two germline ends. This CDR3 reads CATGLFPARLSGNTIYF. CDR3 coding DNA: TGTGCCACCGGTTTATTCCCGGCCAGACTCTCTGGAAACACCATATATTTT.

CDR3: CASSLTETGVETQYF. CDR3 coding DNA: TGCGCCAGCAGCTTGACCGAGACAGGGGTGGAGACCCAGTACTTC. The chain couples TRBV5-1 to TRBJ2-5; 8 bases align to TRBD1. This CDR3 spans 15 amino acids. In germline, CDR1 is SGHRS, CDR2 YFSETQ. With 1 base clipped from V and 5 bases from J, the junction kept 7 bases outside the gene matches.